The source of this T cell receptor (beta chain) is a study of persistence of HIV-infected CD4 T cells. Whole-study results and caveats: Compared with CD3/CD28-stimulated cells, CMV- and Gag-responding cells showed lower TCRbeta richness.

Trimming stripped 8 bases from V and 0 bases from J, with 12 bases between. The CDR3 runs 14 residues. The germline V gene has CDR1 SNHLY and CDR2 FYNNEI. This nonspecific control used anti-CD3/anti-CD28 bead stimulation of CD4+ T cells. CD4+ T cells upregulating both CD40 ligand and CD69 were sorted as responding cells. The immunoSEQ assay was version 4, run in survey mode. The table came from immunoSEQ multiplex PCR; TCRdb's copy has only in-frame clones and leaves some out. Of roughly 41,000 clones listed, roughly 89% are singletons. Concerning this clone: What it binds is not known.

The rearrangement links TRBV2 to TRBJ2-3, with D possibly being TRBD1 or TRBD2 (5 bases each). The sample consisted of CD4+ T cells sorted from PBMCs after approximately 18-hour stimulation, taken from a patient who received antiretroviral therapy. The receptor was derived from an adult man with HIV who was CMV-seropositive. The CDR3 sequence is CASGAGLSTDTQYF. The CDR3 coding sequence is TGTGCCAGCGGGGCGGGCCTAAGCACAGATACGCAGTATTTT.